This T cell receptor beta chain comes out of a study of T cells in tuberculosis. Study-wide context: CD1B tetramers identified T cells specific for mycobacterial lipid GMM. Study-wide points: The stringent gate may have excluded weak CD1B-GMM tetramer binders.

No alpha-beta pairing information exists for these sequences. Produced via immunoSEQ multiplex PCR; TCRdb's table is partial and in-frame only. Of tens of thousands of clones in the sample, approximately 91% were seen once. V was trimmed by 0 bases and J by 2 bases, leaving 10 bases between them. This CDR3 is built from 15 residues. CDR1 and CDR2 (germline): SGHRS, YFSETQ. After thawing and overnight rest, PBMC were stained with GMM-loaded CD1B tetramer, viability dye and anti-CD3 for sorting. C32 glucose monomycolate from Rhodococcus equi was loaded onto the CD1B tetramers. Before cryopreservation, the sorted PBMC lost their CD14-expressing monocytes.

This chain links TRBV5-1 with TRBJ2-3; weak D call: TRBD2 (6 bases). The sample taken for sequencing was CD1b-GMM tetramer-negative cells sorted from PBMCs. This TCR was recovered from an adult woman with latent tuberculosis. In DNA, the CDR3 is TGCGCCAGCAGCTTGGACGGGGGTCACACAGATACGCAGTATTTT. This encodes CASSLDGGHTDTQYF. Filled out from reference TRBV5-1 and TRBJ2-3, the complete variable domain reads KAGVTQTPRYLIKTRGQQVTLSCSPISGHRSVSWYQQTPGQGLQFLFEYFSETQRNKGNFPGRFSGRQFSNSRSEMNVSTLELGDSALYLCASSLDGGHTDTQYFGPGTRLTVL.